This TCR beta chain came from a study of blood T cell repertoires in COVID-19. Overall study context: There were acute and convalescent COVID-19 samples, and they came from the United States, Italy and Spain.

TCRdb keeps only in-frame clones here, not all; method: immunoSEQ multiplex PCR. The table includes hundreds of thousands of clones, over 75% detected once. The source material was peripheral blood. The receptor's source is a man aged 18 to 30 with active or convalescent COVID-19.

The CDR3 here is CASSLATGYGKGYTF. The CDR3 nucleotides read TGTGCCAGCAGCTTGGCGACAGGATACGGGAAGGGCTACACCTTC. The gene calls are TRBV5-6 and TRBJ1-2; D might be TRBD1 (6 bases). The CDR3 length is 15 residues. CDR1 is SGHDT, CDR2 YYEEEE, per germline. V was cut by 0 bases and J by 8 bases, with 17 bases left in between.